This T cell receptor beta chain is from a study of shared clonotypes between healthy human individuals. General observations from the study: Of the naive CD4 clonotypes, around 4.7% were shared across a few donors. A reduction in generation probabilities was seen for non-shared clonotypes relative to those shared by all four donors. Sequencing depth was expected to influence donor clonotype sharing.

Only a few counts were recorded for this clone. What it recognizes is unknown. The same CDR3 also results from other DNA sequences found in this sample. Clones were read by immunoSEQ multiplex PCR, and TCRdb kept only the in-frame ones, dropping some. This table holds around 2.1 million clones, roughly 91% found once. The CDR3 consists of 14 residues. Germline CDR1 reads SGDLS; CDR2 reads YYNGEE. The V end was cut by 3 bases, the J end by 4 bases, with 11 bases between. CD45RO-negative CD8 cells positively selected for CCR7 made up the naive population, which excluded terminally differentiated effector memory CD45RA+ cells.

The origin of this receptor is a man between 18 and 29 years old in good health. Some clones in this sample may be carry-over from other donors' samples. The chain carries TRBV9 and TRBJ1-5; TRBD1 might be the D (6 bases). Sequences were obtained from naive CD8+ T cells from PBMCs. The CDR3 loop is CASSARDTNQPQHF. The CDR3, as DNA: TGTGCCAGCAGCGCCCGGGACACTAATCAGCCCCAGCATTTT. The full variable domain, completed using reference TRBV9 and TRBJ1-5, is DSGVTQTPKHLITATGQRVTLRCSPRSGDLSVYWYQQSLDQGLQFLIQYYNGEERAKGNILERFSAQQFPDLHSELNLSSLELGDSALYFCASSARDTNQPQHFGDGTRLSIL.